This T cell receptor beta chain was observed in a study of cytomegalovirus exposure and HLA in healthy donors. Study-level results: Per a later analysis, HLA-associated TCR beta chains showed more clonal expansion than other, equally common TCR beta chains. Sequencing likely produced, as an artifact, a cluster of highly shared sequence variants.

60 Vbeta and 13 Jbeta primers were used in PCR. Measured with immunoSEQ multiplex PCR; TCRdb has only the in-frame clones, and not every one. Of roughly 140,000 clones detected, over 60% appear once; the ten largest clones hold nearly 5%. Details on this clone: Its antigen is not known.

This sequence was found in a woman aged 45 to 65 in good health and CMV-seronegative. Sequencing was performed on PBMCs.

The CDR3, as DNA: TGCGCCAGCAGTAACAGGGGGGAGACCCAGTACTTC. Its protein product is CASSNRGETQYF. The chain recombines TRBV10-1 with TRBJ2-5; 8 positions match TRBD1. This CDR3 has 12 residues. The germline CDR1 and CDR2 sequences are WNHNN and SYGVQD (reference sequence). Germline trimming cut 5 bases from V and 5 bases from J; bases unmatched to any gene: 1.